This TCR beta chain is drawn from a study of CD8+CD57+ T cells in acquired aplastic anemia (dated by TCRdb to 2016 to 2019). In the study overall: Extracted DNA from sorted CD4+ and CD8+ cells averaged approximately 3 ug, ranging from 0.2 to 27.4 ug. CD8+CD57+ expansion was defined as frequency above the mean frequency observed in healthy subjects.

General study outcomes and caveats: Roughly 29 CD8+ CDR3 sequences were found in both patients and controls but appeared to be highly expressed in patients and within the immunodominant clones of the patients. No significant difference in CD8+ Simpson's diversity was found between patients and healthy controls (P=0.060).

Genomic DNA was used as template for profiling of TCR beta VDJ combinations and CDR3 sequences. An Illumina HiSeq 2000 was the platform used for TCR repertoire sequencing. The authors processed their data as follows. TRBV/TRBJ rearrangement plots, CDR3 size and DJ length profiles, and Simpson's diversity index were used to assess repertoires. The most abundant DNA sequence in the deep sequencing data was taken as the immunodominant clone. CDR3 amino acid sequences were screened for sharing across subjects and were compared with published repertoires and the VDJdb database. The raw public reads went through TCRdb reprocessing: fastp at Q25, MiXCR clone calling, in-frame beta chains kept. Every CDR3 protein is listed once, alongside the most common genes and DNA of its rows. Here the V and J calls rest on TCRdb's processing, not on the authors' analysis. The sample records fewer than 85,000 distinct CDR3 sequences, roughly 70% of which are singletons. The top ten constitute approximately 78% of the sample.

Only a few counts were recorded for this clonotype. Its cognate antigen has yet to be identified. Qualities for individual bases were not recorded, and no much larger clone is one base off. V is shortened by 3 bases, J by 7 bases, and the region joining them spans 12 bases. CDR1 and CDR2 were assigned from the germline V gene as SNHLY and FYNNEI. From the cysteine up to the phenylalanine, the CDR3 has a length of 13 residues. Left in the record is the CDR3 DNA by itself, 39 bases read in frame from the first base. Flow cytometry had shown CD8+CD57+ cell expansion in the patients selected for sequencing. Every patient had severe acquired aplastic anemia, diagnosed using the International Study of Aplastic Anemia and Agranulocytosis and Camitta criteria. No therapy had been received by the patients at the time of blood sampling. In this study, sorted CD4+ and CD8+ T cells from the blood of healthy subjects and of severe aplastic anemia patients had their TCR repertoires deep-sequenced. In the USA, patient enrollment took place under clinicaltrials.gov protocols 00001620, 01623167, 00001397, 00071045, 00081523 and 00961064. Ficoll-Paque density gradient centrifugation was used to isolate peripheral blood mononuclear cells. Before DNA was extracted, CD4+ and CD8+ T cells were sorted using either FACS or magnetic beads.

The source is a human donor with aplastic anemia. The specimen sequenced was sorted CD4+, CD8+, or CD8+CD57+ T cells (not recorded which) from PBMCs. The sequence joins TRBV2 to TRBJ1-1, and the D gene may be TRBD1, 6 bases matching. CDR3 loop: CASSESAGDEAFF. The DNA reads as follows: TGTGCCAGCAGTGAGTCGGCAGGGGATGAAGCTTTCTTT.